This TCR beta chain was captured by sequencing in a study of T cells in Graves' hyperthyroidism and ophthalmopathy. Study results and limitations: Ophthalmopathy prediction by the model preceded onset by a median roughly 6 months. Most thyroid clonotypes expanded above 0.001 were also detected in blood.

This CDR3 comprises 17 residues. Germline V lookup: CDR1 SGHTA, CDR2 FQGNSA. RNA transcripts served as the template for amplifying TCR beta CDR3 regions. The HTBI primer set served for first-round RT-PCR of the TCR CDR3. Via MiXCR, TCRdb re-called the multiplex PCR reads, giving one row per CDR3 protein. The profile shows some 600,000 distinct CDR3 sequences, roughly 50% of them singletons. Comments on this clonotype: Its antigen is unidentified. One end of the junction varies from germline; a read error may be responsible.

Sample: peripheral blood or thyroid tissue (not recorded which). The receptor was isolated from a young woman with Graves' hyperthyroidism. The V and J genes are TRBV7-2 and TRBJ2-2, with 7 bases aligning to TRBD2. In DNA, the CDR3 is TGCGCCAGCAGCCAAGAGGTGCGGGAGAGGGTCACCGGGGAGCTGTTTTTT. As protein: CASSQEVRERVTGELFF.